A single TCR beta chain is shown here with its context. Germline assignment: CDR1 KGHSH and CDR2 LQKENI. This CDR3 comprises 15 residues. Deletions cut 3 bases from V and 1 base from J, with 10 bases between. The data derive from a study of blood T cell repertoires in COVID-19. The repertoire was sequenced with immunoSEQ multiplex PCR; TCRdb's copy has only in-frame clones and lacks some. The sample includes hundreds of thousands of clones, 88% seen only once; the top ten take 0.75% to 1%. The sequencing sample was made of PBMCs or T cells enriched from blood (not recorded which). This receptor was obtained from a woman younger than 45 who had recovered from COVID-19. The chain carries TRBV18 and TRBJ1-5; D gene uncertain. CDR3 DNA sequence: TGTGCCAGCTCACCCTCGACGGGGAGCAATCAGCCCCAGCATTTT. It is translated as CASSPSTGSNQPQHF.